These T cell receptor beta chains were read from a single sample in a study of technical replicates of blood from a few donors. Method: immunoSEQ multiplex PCR; TCRdb's copy keeps in-frame clones and lacks some. The sample has tens of thousands of clones; approximately 96% are singletons. The sample comprised T cells isolated from PBMCs. The receptor source for this set is a human donor in good health. CDR3s include the opening cysteine and the closing phenylalanine or tryptophan. Clone size is not always given. Where it is, it says once, few, many or a class for expanded clones.

clone_size	v_call	cdr3_aa
NA	TRBV19	CASSLGQYSGNTIYF
NA	TRBV7-2	CASSFPGQVLAYEQYF
NA	TRBV5-1	CASSLLDLRLDEQYF
NA	TRBV21-1	CASSKGGLRAFF
NA	TRBV5-1	CASSSGTGSYNEQFF
NA	TRBV20-1	CSASSRETQYF
NA	TRBV9	CASSVTGQAFNEQYF
NA	TRBV10-3	CAMRTSGSDTGELFF
NA	TRBV25-1	CASSESGLSSTDTQYF
NA	TRBV4-2	CASSQDFYEQYF
NA	TRBV29-1	CSVRQGGNTEAFF
NA	TRBV19	CASLGTGVTGELFF
NA	TRBV10-3	CAISAGDYGYTF
NA	TRBV7-6	CASSRGTGSEKLFF
once	TRBV18	CASSPILLAGGPNTGELFF
NA	TRBV11-3	CASSLGLAGPDTQYF
NA	TRBV19	CASSPIAQIWANVLTF
once	TRBV7-2	CASSMDRVSTEAFF
NA	TRBV28	CATFGIQNTEAFF
NA	TRBV2	CASSERQGAGYGYTF
NA	TRBV2	CASAKGTGSYEQYF
NA	TRBV28	CASTQGNADTQYF
NA	TRBV30	CAWSSTSYEQYF
NA	TRBV7-8	CASRLYQETQYF
NA	TRBV6-1	CASKGATYEQYF
NA	TRBV2	CASHQGSTHEQYF
NA	TRBV6-6	CASRQGYEQYF
NA	TRBV15	CATSNPGTPEQYF
NA	TRBV19	CASDSGRELNEQYF
NA	TRBV9	CASSYTGGTYEQYF
NA	TRBV6-1	CASRGGRILYGYTF
once	TRBV5-4	CASSKDRTNQPQHF
NA	TRBV6-4	CASTRTSGSYEQYF